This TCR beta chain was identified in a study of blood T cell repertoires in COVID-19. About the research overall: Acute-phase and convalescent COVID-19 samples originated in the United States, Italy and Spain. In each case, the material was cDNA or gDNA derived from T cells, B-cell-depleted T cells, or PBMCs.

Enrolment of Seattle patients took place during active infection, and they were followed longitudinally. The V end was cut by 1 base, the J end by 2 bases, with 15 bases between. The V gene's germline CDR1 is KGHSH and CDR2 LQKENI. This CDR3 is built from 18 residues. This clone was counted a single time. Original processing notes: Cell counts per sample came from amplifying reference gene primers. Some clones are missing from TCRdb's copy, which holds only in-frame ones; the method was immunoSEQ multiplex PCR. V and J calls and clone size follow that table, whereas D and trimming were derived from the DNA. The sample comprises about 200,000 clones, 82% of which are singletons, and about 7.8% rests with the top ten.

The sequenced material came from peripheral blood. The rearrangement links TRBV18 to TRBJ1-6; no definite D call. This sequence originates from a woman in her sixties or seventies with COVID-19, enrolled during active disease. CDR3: CASSPLRLESTYNSPLHF. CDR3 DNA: TGTGCCAGCTCACCACTTCGACTTGAGAGCACCTATAATTCACCCCTCCACTTT.